This T cell receptor (beta chain) was found in a study of shared clonotypes between healthy human individuals. The V gene end was trimmed by 4 bases and the J gene end by 0 bases; junction bases not matched to a gene: 10. In germline, CDR1 is MGHRA, CDR2 YSYEKL. This CDR3 is built from 17 residues. About this clone itself: Its specificity is not known.

The method was immunoSEQ multiplex PCR; TCRdb's version includes in-frame clones alone and lacks a portion of them. The data hold some 2.4 million clones, with approximately 93% observed a single time. General study findings and limits: Depth was large, yet rarefaction showed that sorted-subset sequencing was incomplete. Naive subsets usually exceeded memory subsets in estimated richness.

Sequenced input: naive CD4+ T cells from PBMCs. Subset here: CD45RA+ positively selected. The receptor's source is a man in his late teens or twenties in good health. Some clones in this sample may be carry-over from other donors' samples. V is TRBV4-1 and J is TRBJ2-7; TRBD2 aligns across 9 bases. The CDR3 region is CASSLGGLAPSSYEQYF. The CDR3 DNA is TGCGCCAGCAGCCTTGGGGGACTAGCACCAAGCTCCTACGAGCAGTACTTC.